Listed below are T cell receptor beta chains from one sample, sequenced in a study of PD-L1 blockade in urothelial cancer. Generated by immunoSEQ multiplex PCR, the TCRdb table keeps only in-frame clones and is missing some. The profile shows 60,000 to 80,000 clones, approximately 91% of them singletons. This specimen was PBMCs, taken around atezolizumab (anti-PD-L1) treatment. Receptors were obtained from a man aged 55 to 70 with urothelial cancer. Each CDR3 is given with its conserved first and last residue. Fields, in order: D gene, V gene, J gene, CDR3 protein. A D gene is named only where the DNA matches it firmly.

.,TRBV7-7,TRBJ2-2,CASSLGRPGESTGELFF
TRBD1,TRBV7-2,TRBJ1-1,CASSLVQGAGEAFF
.,TRBV29-1,TRBJ2-7,CSLSLPPGAYEQYF
.,TRBV9,TRBJ1-1,CASSGGGGGGWTEAFF
TRBD1,TRBV2,TRBJ2-7,CASIGQGIERYEQYF
TRBD1,TRBV9,TRBJ1-2,CASSPGQGDWYGYTF
.,TRBV5-1,TRBJ1-2,CASSLGQNYGYTF
.,TRBV18,TRBJ2-5,CASRGQETQYF
.,TRBV9,TRBJ2-7,CASSGSGTTYEQYF
TRBD1,TRBV30,TRBJ2-7,CAWSQTGNEQYF
TRBD2,TRBV7-6,TRBJ2-1,CASSPQREWSYNEQFF
.,TRBV6-1,TRBJ1-3,CASRLGNTIYF
.,TRBV5-1,TRBJ2-1,CASSFRDTDSYNEQFF
.,TRBV30,TRBJ2-1,CAWSVQVREQFF
.,TRBV30,TRBJ2-5,CAWTTGLLETQYF
TRBD1,TRBV6-6,TRBJ1-5,CASSYGTANSNQPQHF
.,TRBV19,TRBJ1-5,CASSSNRRGNQPQHF
.,TRBV5-4,TRBJ1-1,CASSLVQGTEAFF
.,TRBV28,TRBJ2-7,CASSLTGEQYF
.,TRBV9,TRBJ2-7,CASSVAGGPSYEQYF
.,TRBV11-3,TRBJ2-2,CASSFSWGQTNTGELFF
.,TRBV10-3,TRBJ2-7,CAISDGVGYEQYF
TRBD1,TRBV11-3,TRBJ1-1,CASSSRGFTGGDHSNTEAFF
TRBD1,TRBV5-1,TRBJ1-2,CASSVTGQGSYGYTF
.,TRBV25-1,TRBJ2-1,CASRQEGGGYNEQFF
.,TRBV6-1,TRBJ2-7,CASSSSGTWNYEQYF
.,TRBV18,TRBJ1-5,CASSPKDRKNSNQPQHF
.,TRBV6-1,TRBJ2-3,CASSEEAGPDTQYF
.,TRBV23-1,TRBJ1-2,CASSPRQALDGYTF
TRBD1,TRBV10-2,TRBJ1-5,CASSWGQLGANNQPQHF
.,TRBV5-1,TRBJ1-4,CASSLGVANEKLFF
.,TRBV29-1,TRBJ2-2,CSVDRGGELFF
TRBD1,TRBV7-2,TRBJ1-1,CASTVGGQYSTEAFF
TRBD1,TRBV2,TRBJ2-7,CASWDRDYEQYF
.,TRBV28,TRBJ1-1,CASRNQQAVLSSEAFF
TRBD1,TRBV11-3,TRBJ2-3,CASSPRTGSADTQYF
TRBD1,TRBV5-1,TRBJ1-2,CASSLASKGTGGSNYGYTF
TRBD1,TRBV7-2,TRBJ1-1,CASSFHRGLDTEAFF
.,TRBV6-1,TRBJ2-2,CASTGFGNTGELFF
TRBD1,TRBV7-2,TRBJ1-2,CASRHRTGVGYTF
.,TRBV6-1,TRBJ2-5,CASSPPGVIYF